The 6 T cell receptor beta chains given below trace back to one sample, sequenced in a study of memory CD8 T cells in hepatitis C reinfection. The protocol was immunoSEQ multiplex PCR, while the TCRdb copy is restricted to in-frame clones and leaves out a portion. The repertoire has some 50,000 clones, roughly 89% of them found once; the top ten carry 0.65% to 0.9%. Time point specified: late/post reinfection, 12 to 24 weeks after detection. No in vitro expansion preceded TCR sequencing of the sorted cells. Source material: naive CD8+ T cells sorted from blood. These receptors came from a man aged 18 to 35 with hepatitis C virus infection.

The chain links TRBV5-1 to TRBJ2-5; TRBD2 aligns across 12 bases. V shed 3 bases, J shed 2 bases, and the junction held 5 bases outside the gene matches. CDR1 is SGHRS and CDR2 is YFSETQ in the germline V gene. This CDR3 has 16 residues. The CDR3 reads CASSSRLAGDQETQYF. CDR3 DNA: TGCGCCAGCAGCTCCCGACTAGCGGGGGATCAAGAGACCCAGTACTTC. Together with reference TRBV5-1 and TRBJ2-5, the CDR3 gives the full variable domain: KAGVTQTPRYLIKTRGQQVTLSCSPISGHRSVSWYQQTPGQGLQFLFEYFSETQRNKGNFPGRFSGRQFSNSRSEMNVSTLELGDSALYLCASSSRLAGDQETQYFGPGTRLLVL.

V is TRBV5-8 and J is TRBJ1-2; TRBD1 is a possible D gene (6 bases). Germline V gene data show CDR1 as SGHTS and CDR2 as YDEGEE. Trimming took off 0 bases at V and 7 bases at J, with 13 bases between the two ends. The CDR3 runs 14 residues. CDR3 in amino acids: CASSLGVVGAGYTF. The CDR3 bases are TGTGCCAGCAGCTTGGGGGTCGTGGGGGCTGGCTACACCTTC.

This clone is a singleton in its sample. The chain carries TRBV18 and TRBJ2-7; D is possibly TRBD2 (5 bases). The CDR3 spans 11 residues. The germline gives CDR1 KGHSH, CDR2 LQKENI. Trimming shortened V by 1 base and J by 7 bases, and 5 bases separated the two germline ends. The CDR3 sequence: CASSPRGEQYV. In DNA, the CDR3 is TGTGCCAGCTCACCACGCGGGGAGCAGTACGTC.

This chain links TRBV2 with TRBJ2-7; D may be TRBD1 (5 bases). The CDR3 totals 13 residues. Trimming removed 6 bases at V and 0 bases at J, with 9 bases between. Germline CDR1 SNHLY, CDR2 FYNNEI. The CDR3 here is CASSFGHSYEQYF. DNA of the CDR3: TGTGCCAGCAGCTTCGGACACTCCTACGAGCAGTACTTC.

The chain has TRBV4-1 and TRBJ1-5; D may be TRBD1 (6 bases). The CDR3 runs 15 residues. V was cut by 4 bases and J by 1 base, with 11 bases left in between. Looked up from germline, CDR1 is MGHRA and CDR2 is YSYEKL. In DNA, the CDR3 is TGCGCCAGCAGCCCCCGACAGGTCAGCAATCAGCCCCAGCATTTT. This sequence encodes CASSPRQVSNQPQHF.

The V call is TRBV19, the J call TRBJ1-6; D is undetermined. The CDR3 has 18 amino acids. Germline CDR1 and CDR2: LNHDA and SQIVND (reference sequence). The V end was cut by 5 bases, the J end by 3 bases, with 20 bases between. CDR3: CASSAKSGFRSYNSPLHF. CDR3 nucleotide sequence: TGTGCCAGTAGTGCAAAATCGGGATTTAGGAGCTATAATTCACCCCTCCACTTT.